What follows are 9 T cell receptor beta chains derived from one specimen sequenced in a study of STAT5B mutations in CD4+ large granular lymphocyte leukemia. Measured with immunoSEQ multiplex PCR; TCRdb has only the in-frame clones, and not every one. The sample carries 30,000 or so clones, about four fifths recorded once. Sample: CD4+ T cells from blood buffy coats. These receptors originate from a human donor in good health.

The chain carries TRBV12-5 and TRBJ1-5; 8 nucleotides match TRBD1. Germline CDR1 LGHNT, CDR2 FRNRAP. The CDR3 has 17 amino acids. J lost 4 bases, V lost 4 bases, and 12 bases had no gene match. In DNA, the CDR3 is TGTGCTAGTGGTTCTGTACTCACCGGACAGGGAAATCAGCCCCAGCATTTT. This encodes CASGSVLTGQGNQPQHF.

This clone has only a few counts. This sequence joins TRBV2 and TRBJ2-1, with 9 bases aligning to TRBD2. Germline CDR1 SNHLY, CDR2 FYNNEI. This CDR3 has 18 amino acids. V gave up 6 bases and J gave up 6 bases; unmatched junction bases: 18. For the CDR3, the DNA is TGTGCCAGCAGGCGAGAACGACTAGCGGTAACCAAACGCAATGAGCAGTTCTTC. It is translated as CASRRERLAVTKRNEQFF.

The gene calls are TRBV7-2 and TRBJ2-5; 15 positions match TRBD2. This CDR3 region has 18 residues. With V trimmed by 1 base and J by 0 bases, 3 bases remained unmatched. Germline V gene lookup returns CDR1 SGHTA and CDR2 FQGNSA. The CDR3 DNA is TGTGCCAGCAGCTTAGGCGGACTAGCGGGAGGGTACCAAGAGACCCAGTACTTC. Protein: CASSLGGLAGGYQETQYF.

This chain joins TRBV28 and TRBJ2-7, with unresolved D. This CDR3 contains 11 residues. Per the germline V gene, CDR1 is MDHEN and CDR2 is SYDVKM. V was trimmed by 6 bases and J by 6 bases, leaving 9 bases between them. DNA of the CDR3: TGTGCCAGCAGGGGTGTAATCGAGCAGTACTTC. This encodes CASRGVIEQYF.

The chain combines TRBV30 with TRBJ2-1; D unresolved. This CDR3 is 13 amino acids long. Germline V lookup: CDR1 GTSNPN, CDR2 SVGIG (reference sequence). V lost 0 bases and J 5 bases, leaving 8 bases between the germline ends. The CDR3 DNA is TGTGCCTGGAGTGTAATGGGAAACAATGAGCAGTTCTTC. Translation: CAWSVMGNNEQFF.

The DNA for the CDR3 is TGTGCCTGGAGTGTACTGCGAACGGAGAATGAAAAACTGTTTTTT. Translating it yields CAWSVLRTENEKLFF. The V and J genes are TRBV30 and TRBJ1-4; D ambiguous. Germline V lookup: CDR1 GTSNPN, CDR2 SVGIG (reference sequence). V was clipped by 0 bases and J by 5 bases, with 13 bases between them. There are 15 residues in the CDR3.

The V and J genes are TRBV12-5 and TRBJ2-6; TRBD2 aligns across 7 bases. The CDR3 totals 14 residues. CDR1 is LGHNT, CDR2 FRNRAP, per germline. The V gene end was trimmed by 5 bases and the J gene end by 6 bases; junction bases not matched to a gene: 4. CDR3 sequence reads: CASGLGLEANVLTF. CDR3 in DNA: TGTGCTAGTGGTCTCGGACTAGAGGCCAACGTCCTGACTTTC.

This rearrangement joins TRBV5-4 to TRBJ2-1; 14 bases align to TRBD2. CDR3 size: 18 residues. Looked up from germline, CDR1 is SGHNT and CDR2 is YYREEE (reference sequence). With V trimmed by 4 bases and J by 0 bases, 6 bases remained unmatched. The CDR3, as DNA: TGTGCCAGCAGCCCCGGGACTAGCGGGGGCCTCTCCTACAATGAGCAGTTCTTC. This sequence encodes CASSPGTSGGLSYNEQFF.

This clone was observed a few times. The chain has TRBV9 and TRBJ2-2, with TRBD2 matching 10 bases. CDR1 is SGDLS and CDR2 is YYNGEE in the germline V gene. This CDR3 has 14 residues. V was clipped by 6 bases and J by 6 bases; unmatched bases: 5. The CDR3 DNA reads TGTGCCAGCACCTCGGGACTAGCGTCCGGGGAGCTGTTTTTT. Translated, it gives CASTSGLASGELFF.